The clone carrying this T cell receptor beta chain was counted many times. Antigen: not known. The germline V and J ends were trimmed by 6 bases and 0 bases, with 9 bases remaining between them. This CDR3 comprises 14 residues. During its preparation, the TCRbeta library received unique molecular identifiers. TCRdb redid the calling of the PCR reads with MiXCR, one entry per CDR3 protein. Of around 300,000 distinct CDR3 sequences detected, over 9% appear once; the ten largest clones hold over 6%. The record originates from a study of T-cell reconstitution after alpha-beta-depleted transplantation in children. Findings and limits, study-wide: There were some patients whose high TCRbeta diversity at day 60 came from surviving recipient T cells and thymic progenitors. Hyperexpanded clones declined; after one year, newly produced T cells mostly supplied diversity. Expanded clones from the graft, numbering several hundred, reportedly supplied alpha-beta T cells about two months after transplant.

The origin of this receptor is a boy less than two years old with acute myeloid leukemia, due to receive a stem cell transplant. Sequences were derived from PBMCs, sampled before TCRalphabeta/CD19-depleted stem cell transplant. This chain links TRBV12-3 or TRBV12-4 with TRBJ2-1; D is undetermined. Here the CDR3 DNA reads TGTGCCAGCAGAAGGCTGAGCTCCTACAATGAGCAGTTCTTC. Encoded protein: CASRRLSSYNEQFF.